This T cell receptor (beta chain) originates from a study of shared clonotypes between healthy human individuals. General observations from the study: The diversity represented, both genetic and in exposure history, was limited by few donors.

The CDR3 consists of 15 residues. Losses at the gene ends were 4 bases for V and 4 bases for J; bases not matched to a gene: 10. Looked up from germline, CDR1 is SQVTM and CDR2 is ANQGSEA. About this clone: Its target is not known.

Deep was the level at which the assay was run. Per the study methods: Junction-only immunoSEQ sequences carried no quality scores, so filtering differed. The assay was immunoSEQ multiplex PCR, and TCRdb's table has in-frame clones only and misses some. The V and J calls and clone size come from that table; D and trimming were worked out from the DNA. The data hold about 2.3 million clones, with roughly 92% observed a single time. Sequencing was carried out using naive CD4+ T cells from PBMCs. Subset indicated: CD45RA+ positively selected. The TCR sequence derives from a man younger than 35 in good health. Some clones in this sample may be carry-over from other donors' samples. The rearrangement joins TRBV29-1 to TRBJ2-1, with TRBD2 identical over 7 bases. The CDR3 region has the DNA TGCAGCGTTGTGGTCGCGGGAGTATCTTACAATGAGCAGTTCTTC. Translating it yields CSVVVAGVSYNEQFF.